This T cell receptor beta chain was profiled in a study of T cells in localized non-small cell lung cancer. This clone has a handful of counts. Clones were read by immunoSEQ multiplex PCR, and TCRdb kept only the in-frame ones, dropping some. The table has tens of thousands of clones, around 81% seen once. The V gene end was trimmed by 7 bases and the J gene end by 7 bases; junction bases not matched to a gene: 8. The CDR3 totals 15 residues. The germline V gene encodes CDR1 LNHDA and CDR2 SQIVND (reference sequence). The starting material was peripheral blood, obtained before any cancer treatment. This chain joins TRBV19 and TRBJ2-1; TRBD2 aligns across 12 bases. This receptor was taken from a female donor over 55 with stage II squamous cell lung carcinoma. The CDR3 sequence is CASNMWLAGGNEQFF. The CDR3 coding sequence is TGTGCCAGTAACATGTGGCTAGCGGGGGGGAATGAGCAGTTCTTC.